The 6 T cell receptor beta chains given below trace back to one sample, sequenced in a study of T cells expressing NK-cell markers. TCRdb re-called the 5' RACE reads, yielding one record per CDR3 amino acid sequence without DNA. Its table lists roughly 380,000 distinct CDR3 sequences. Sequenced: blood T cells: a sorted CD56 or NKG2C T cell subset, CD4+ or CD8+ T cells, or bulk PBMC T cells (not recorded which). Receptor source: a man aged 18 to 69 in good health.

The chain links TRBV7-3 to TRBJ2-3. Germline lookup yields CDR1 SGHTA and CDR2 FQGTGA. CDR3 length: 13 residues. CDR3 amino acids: CASSPPSVDTQYF.

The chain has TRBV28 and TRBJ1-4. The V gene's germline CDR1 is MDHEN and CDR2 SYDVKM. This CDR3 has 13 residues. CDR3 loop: CASGDSLNEKLFF.

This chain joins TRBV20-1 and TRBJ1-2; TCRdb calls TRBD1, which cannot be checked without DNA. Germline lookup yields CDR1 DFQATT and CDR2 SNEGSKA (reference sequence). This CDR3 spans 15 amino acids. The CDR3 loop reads CSARGVFGGKYGYTF.

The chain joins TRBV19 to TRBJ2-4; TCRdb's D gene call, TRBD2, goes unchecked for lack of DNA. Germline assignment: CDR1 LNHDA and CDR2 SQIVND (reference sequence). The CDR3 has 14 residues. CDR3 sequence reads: CANFRTANKNIQYF.

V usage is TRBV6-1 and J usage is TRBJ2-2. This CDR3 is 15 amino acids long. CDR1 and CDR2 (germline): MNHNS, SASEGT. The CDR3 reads CASSRTIQNTGELFF.

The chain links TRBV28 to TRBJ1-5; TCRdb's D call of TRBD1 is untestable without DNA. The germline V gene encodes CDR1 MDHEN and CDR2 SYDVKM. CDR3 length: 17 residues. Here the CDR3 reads CASTSGTGLSSNQPQHF. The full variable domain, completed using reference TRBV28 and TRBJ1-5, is DVKVTQSSRYLVKRTGEKVFLECVQDMDHENMFWYRQDPGLGLRLIYFSYDVKMKEKGDIPEGYSVSREKKERFSLILESASTNQTSMYLCASTSGTGLSSNQPQHFGDGTRLSIL.